The subject of this entry is one T cell receptor (beta chain). The repertoire was sequenced with immunoSEQ multiplex PCR; TCRdb's copy has only in-frame clones and lacks some. The repertoire consists of about 51,000 clones, with approximately 80% occurring once and the leading ten covering 2% to 3%. These data belong to a study of radiotherapy plus CTLA-4 blockade in lung cancer. The TCR sequence derives from a human donor with non-small cell lung cancer whose response to radiotherapy plus ipilimumab could not be evaluated. The starting material was peripheral blood, obtained from a patient treated with radiotherapy plus ipilimumab.

DNA of the CDR3: TGTGCCAGCACCATCGGAGGGGCTTTGCCCTACGAGCAGTACTTC. Its translation is CASTIGGALPYEQYF. V and J are TRBV11-2 and TRBJ2-7; possible D gene TRBD2, 6 bases. Germline-derived CDR1 and CDR2 are SGHAT and FQNNGV. V was pared by 7 bases and J by 2 bases, with 18 bases between. This CDR3 spans 15 amino acids.